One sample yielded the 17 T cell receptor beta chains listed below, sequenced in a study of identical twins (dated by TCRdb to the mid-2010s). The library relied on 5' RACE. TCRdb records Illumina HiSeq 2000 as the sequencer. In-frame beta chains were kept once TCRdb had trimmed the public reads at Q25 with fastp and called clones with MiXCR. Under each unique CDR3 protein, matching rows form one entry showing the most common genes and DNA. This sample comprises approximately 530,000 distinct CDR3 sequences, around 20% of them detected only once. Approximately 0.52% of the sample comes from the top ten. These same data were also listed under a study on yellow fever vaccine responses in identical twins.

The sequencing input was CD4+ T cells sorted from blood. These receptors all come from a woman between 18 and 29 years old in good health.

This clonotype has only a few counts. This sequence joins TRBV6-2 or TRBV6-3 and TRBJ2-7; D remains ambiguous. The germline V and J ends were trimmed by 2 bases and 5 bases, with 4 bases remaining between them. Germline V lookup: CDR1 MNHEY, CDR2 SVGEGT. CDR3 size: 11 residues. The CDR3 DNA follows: TGTGCCAGCAGTTACCTAGACGAGCAGTACTTC. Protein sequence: CASSYLDEQYF.

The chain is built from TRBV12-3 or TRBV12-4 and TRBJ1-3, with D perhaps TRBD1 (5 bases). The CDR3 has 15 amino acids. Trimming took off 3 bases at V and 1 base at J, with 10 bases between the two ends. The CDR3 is CASSFGAASGNTIYF. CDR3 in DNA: TGTGCCAGCAGTTTTGGGGCCGCTTCTGGAAACACCATATATTTT.

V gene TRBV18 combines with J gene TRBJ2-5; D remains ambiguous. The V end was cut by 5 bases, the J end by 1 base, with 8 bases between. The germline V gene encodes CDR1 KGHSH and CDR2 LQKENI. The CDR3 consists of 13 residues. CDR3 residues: CASSSRTQETQYF. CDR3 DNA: TGTGCCAGCTCATCTCGTACCCAAGAGACCCAGTACTTC.

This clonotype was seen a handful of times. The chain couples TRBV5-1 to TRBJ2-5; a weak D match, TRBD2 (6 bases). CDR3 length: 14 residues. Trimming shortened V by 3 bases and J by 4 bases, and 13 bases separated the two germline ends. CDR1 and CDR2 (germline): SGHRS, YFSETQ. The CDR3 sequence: CASSSPGVRETQYF. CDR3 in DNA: TGCGCCAGCAGCTCACCGGGAGTAAGAGAGACCCAGTACTTC.

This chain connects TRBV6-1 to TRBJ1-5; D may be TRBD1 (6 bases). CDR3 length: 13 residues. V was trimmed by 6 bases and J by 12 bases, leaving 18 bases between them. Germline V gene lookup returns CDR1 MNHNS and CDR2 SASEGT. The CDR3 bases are TGTGCCAGCAGACCCGATCTAGGGGGACACCAGCATTTT. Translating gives CASRPDLGGHQHF.

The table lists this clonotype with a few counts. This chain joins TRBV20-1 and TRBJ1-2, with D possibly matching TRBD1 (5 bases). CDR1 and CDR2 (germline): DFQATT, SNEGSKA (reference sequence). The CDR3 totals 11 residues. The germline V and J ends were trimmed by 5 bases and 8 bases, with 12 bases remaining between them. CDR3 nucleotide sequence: TGCAGTGCTTCCGGACAAGGGGGCTACACCTTC. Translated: CSASGQGGYTF.

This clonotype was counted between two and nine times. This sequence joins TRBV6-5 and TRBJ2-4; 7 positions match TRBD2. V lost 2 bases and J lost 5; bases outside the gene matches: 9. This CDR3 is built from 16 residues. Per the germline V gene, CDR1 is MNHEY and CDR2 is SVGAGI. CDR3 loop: CASSYRWEGRENIQYF. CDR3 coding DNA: TGTGCCAGCAGTTACCGATGGGAGGGCCGAGAAAACATTCAGTACTTC.

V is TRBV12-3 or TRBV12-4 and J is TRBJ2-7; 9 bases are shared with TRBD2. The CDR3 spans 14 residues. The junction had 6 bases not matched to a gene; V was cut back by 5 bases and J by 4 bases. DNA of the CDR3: TGTGCCAGCAGTCCCGGACTAGCGTTTTACGAGCAGTACTTC. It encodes CASSPGLAFYEQYF.

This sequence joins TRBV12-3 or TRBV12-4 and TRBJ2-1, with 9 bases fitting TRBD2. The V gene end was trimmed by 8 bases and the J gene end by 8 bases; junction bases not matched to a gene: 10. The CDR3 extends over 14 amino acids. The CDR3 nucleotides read TGTGCCAGCCGACCCCGAGCGGGGGGCGATGAGCAGTTCTTC. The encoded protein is CASRPRAGGDEQFF.

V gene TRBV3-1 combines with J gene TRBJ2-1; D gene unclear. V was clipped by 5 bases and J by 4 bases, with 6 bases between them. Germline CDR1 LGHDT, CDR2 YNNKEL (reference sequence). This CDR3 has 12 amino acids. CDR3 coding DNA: TGTGCCAGCAGCAGCCCTTACAATGAGCAGTTCTTC. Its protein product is CASSSPYNEQFF.

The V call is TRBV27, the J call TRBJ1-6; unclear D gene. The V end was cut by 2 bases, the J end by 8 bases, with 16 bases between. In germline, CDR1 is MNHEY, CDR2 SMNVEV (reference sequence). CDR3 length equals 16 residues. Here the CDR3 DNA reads TGTGCCAGCAGTTTAGCGTGGCGCGGGGTGGATTCACCCCTCCACTTT. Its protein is CASSLAWRGVDSPLHF.

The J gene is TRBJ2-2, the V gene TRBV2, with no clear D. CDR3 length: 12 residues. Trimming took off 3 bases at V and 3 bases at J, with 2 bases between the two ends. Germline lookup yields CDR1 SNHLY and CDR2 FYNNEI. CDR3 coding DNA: TGTGCCAGCAGTGACTACACCGGGGAGCTGTTTTTT. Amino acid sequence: CASSDYTGELFF.

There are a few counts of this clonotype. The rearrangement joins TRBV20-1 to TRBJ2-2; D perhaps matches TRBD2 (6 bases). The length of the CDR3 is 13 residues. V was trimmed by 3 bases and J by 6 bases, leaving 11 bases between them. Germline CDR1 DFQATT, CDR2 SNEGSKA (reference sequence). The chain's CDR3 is CSASGRSSGELFF. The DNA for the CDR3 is TGCAGTGCTAGCGGGAGATCCTCCGGGGAGCTGTTTTTT.

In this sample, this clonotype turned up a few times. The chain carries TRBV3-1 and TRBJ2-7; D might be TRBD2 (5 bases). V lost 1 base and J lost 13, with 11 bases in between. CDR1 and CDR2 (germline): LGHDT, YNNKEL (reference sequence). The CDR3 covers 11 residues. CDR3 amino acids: CASSQGGAIYF. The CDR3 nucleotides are TGTGCCAGCAGCCAAGGGGGAGCAATTTACTTC.

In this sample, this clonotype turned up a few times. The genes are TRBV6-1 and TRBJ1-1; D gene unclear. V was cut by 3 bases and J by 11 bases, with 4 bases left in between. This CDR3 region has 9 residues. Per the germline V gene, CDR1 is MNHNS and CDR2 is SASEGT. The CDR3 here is CASSDSAFF. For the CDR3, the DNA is TGTGCCAGCAGTGATAGCGCTTTCTTT.

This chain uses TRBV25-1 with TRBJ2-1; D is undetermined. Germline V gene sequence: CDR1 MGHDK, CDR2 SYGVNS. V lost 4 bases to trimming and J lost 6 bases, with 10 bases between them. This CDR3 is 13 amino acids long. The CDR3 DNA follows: TGTGCCAGCAGTGTCCTGACCAGCAATGAGCAGTTCTTC. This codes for CASSVLTSNEQFF. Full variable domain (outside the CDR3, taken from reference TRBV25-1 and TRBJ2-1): EADIYQTPRYLVIGTGKKITLECSQTMGHDKMYWYQQDPGMELHLIHYSYGVNSTEKGDLSSESTVSRIRTEHFPLTLESARPSHTSQYLCASSVLTSNEQFFGPGTRLTVL.

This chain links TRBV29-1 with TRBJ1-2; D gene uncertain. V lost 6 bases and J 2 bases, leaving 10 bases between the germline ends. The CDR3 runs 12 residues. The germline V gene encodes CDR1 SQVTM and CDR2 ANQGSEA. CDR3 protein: CSVPQGNYGYTF. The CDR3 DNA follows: TGCAGCGTGCCCCAAGGGAACTATGGCTACACCTTC. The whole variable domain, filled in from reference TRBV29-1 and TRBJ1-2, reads SAVISQKPSRDICQRGTSLTIQCQVDSQVTMMFWYRQQPGQSLTLIATANQGSEATYESGFVIDKFPISRPNLTFSTLTVSNMSPEDSSIYLCSVPQGNYGYTFGSGTRLTVV.